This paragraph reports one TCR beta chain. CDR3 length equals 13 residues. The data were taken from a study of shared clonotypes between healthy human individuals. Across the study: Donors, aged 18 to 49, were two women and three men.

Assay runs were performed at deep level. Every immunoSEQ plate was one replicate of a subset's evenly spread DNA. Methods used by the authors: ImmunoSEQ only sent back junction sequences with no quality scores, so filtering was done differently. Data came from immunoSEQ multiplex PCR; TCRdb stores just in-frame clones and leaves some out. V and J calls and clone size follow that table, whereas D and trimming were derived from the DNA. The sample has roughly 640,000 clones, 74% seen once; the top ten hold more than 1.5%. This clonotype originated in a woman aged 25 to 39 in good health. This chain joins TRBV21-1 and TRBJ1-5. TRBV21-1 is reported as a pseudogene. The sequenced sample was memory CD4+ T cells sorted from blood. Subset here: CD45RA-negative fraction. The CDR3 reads CASCPLLRWPQHF. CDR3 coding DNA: TGTGCCAGCTGCCCTCTGCTCCGTTGGCCCCAGCATTTT.